This T cell receptor beta chain is from a study of blood T cell repertoires in COVID-19. The overall study: Collection of acute and convalescent COVID-19 samples took place in the United States, Italy and Spain.

Repertoires were generated with immunoSEQ multiplex PCR, while TCRdb's copy carries only in-frame clones and drops some. The sample consists of roughly 72,000 clones, approximately 85% of them appearing once. The material sequenced was peripheral blood. The clonotype comes from a woman older than 75 with active or convalescent COVID-19.

The CDR3 here is CAWSVDSETQYF. In DNA, the CDR3 is TGTGCCTGGAGTGTGGACTCGGAGACCCAGTACTTC. The genes are TRBV30 and TRBJ2-5, with a tentative D call TRBD2 (5 bases). From germline, CDR1 is GTSNPN and CDR2 SVGIG (reference sequence). This CDR3 is 12 amino acids long. With 0 bases removed from V and 5 bases from J, the gap between germline ends came to 7 bases.